This T cell receptor beta chain originates from a study of blood T cell repertoires in COVID-19. The study drew participants aged roughly 18 to 95 years from under 30 US areas. Grouping used clinical history reported by participants in a survey and questionnaire. Cohort 3 recovered donors had two negative PCRs, clearance, or symptom resolution. The table came from immunoSEQ multiplex PCR; TCRdb's copy has only in-frame clones and leaves some out. The top ten hold about 5% of the sample, which has fewer than 400,000 clones, over 80% seen once. The CDR3 length is 13 residues. V lost 4 bases to trimming and J lost 3 bases, with 11 bases between them. The germline V gene encodes CDR1 SGHRS and CDR2 YFSETQ.

This clonotype originated in a man aged 30-40 years who had recovered from COVID-19. Sample: PBMCs or T cells enriched from blood (not recorded which). The chain is built from TRBV5-1 and TRBJ2-7, with a possible D match to TRBD2 (6 bases). The CDR3 nucleotides read TGCGCCAGCAGCCGCCCTAGCGACTACGAGCAGTACTTC. This codes for CASSRPSDYEQYF.